The 29 T cell receptor beta chains below all came from one sample that was sequenced in a study of cytomegalovirus exposure and HLA in healthy donors. PCR primers comprised 60 Vbeta and 13 Jbeta primers. Data came from immunoSEQ multiplex PCR; TCRdb stores just in-frame clones and leaves some out. The data hold about 160,000 clones, with 65% to 80% observed a single time. Sequenced material: PBMCs. The source of these receptors is a man aged 35 to 55 in good health and CMV-seronegative.

This clone showed up just a few times. The chain recombines TRBV11-3 with TRBJ2-2, with a tentative D call TRBD2 (6 bases). This CDR3 is 16 amino acids long. V gave up 5 bases and J gave up 3 bases, with 16 bases separating them. Per germline, CDR1 SGHNT and CDR2 YENEEA. In nucleotides, the CDR3 is TGTGCCAGCAGCGGAGGGGTGGCATTGGACACCGGGGAGCTGTTTTTT. This gives the protein CASSGGVALDTGELFF.

The chain employs TRBV25-1 and TRBJ2-3, with 7 bases fitting TRBD2. The CDR3 sequence is 16 residues long. J gave up 4 bases and V 6 bases, and 13 bases lay outside the gene matches. CDR1 and CDR2 (germline): MGHDK, SYGVNS. CDR3 amino acids: CASSGGGRGRADTQYF. The CDR3 DNA reads as TGTGCCAGCAGCGGGGGAGGGCGGGGCAGGGCAGATACGCAGTATTTT.

The CDR3 nucleotides are TGTGCCAGCTCACCAAAGGGGGAGTACGAGCAGTACTTC. Translated: CASSPKGEYEQYF. The rearrangement uses TRBV18 and TRBJ2-7; the D gene is possibly TRBD1 (6 bases). In germline, CDR1 is KGHSH, CDR2 LQKENI. The ends were cut back, 2 bases at V and 4 bases at J, with 9 bases in the middle. The CDR3 totals 13 residues. The whole variable domain, remainder taken from reference TRBV18 and TRBJ2-7, is NAGVMQNPRHLVRRRGQEARLRCSPMKGHSHVYWYRQLPEEGLKFMVYLQKENIIDESGMPKERFSAEFPKEGPSILRIQQVVRGDSAAYFCASSPKGEYEQYFGPGTRLTVT.

The chain combines TRBV2 with TRBJ2-7; 8 bases map to TRBD1. Germline V CDR1 and CDR2: SNHLY, FYNNEI. The V and J ends lost 4 bases and 0 bases, in that order; junction bases with no gene match: 2. This CDR3 contains 14 residues. The CDR3 DNA reads as TGTGCCAGCAGTGCTGGACAGGGCTCCTACGAGCAGTACTTC. Its translation is CASSAGQGSYEQYF.

The rearrangement uses TRBV11-2 and TRBJ2-2, with TRBD2 matching 13 bases. V lost 6 bases to trimming and J lost 5 bases; unmatched junction nucleotides: 15. Germline loops: CDR1 SGHAT, CDR2 FQNNGV. The CDR3 runs 19 residues. CDR3 nucleotides: TGTGCCAGCAGGCGGGCGCGACTAGCGGGAGGAAGGGGGACCGGGGAGCTGTTTTTT. Its protein is CASRRARLAGGRGTGELFF.

V usage is TRBV27 and J usage is TRBJ1-1; D is unclear. Per germline, CDR1 MNHEY and CDR2 SMNVEV (reference sequence). The CDR3 has 13 amino acids. V was trimmed by 4 bases and J by 2 bases, leaving 8 bases between them. The CDR3 sequence: CASSSRVNTEAFF. In DNA form, the CDR3 reads TGTGCCAGCAGTTCACGGGTAAACACTGAAGCTTTCTTT.

The chain carries TRBV7-9 and TRBJ1-5; TRBD1 might be the D (6 bases). Germline assignment: CDR1 SEHNR and CDR2 FQNEAQ (reference sequence). This CDR3 has 17 amino acids. The V end lost 2 bases, the J end lost 0 bases, and 14 bases lay between the germline ends. DNA for the CDR3: TGTGCCAGCAGCTTATACAGGGTGGGGGCTAGCAATCAGCCCCAGCATTTT. Its protein product is CASSLYRVGASNQPQHF. Combining the CDR3 with reference TRBV7-9 and TRBJ1-5 gives the whole variable domain DTGVSQNPRHKITKRGQNVTFRCDPISEHNRLYWYRQTLGQGPEFLTYFQNEAQLEKSRLLSDRFSAERPKGSFSTLEIQRTEQGDSAMYLCASSLYRVGASNQPQHFGDGTRLSIL.

For this clone: A single base is all that separates this from a far larger clone, so a read error is likely. The rearrangement uses TRBV27 and TRBJ2-2, with 8 bases identical to TRBD2. Looked up from germline, CDR1 is MNHEY and CDR2 is SMNVEV (reference sequence). The CDR3 is made up of 14 amino acids. CDR3 bases: TGTGCCAGCAATTTAGCGGGGAAGACCGGGGAGCTGTTTTTT. Translation gives CASNLAGKTGELFF.

The rearrangement links TRBV5-1 to TRBJ2-1; a possible D gene is TRBD2 (5 bases). Germline CDR1 reads SGHRS; CDR2 reads YFSETQ. The CDR3 is 15 residues long. Trimming shortened V by 6 bases and J by 4 bases, and 17 bases separated the two germline ends. The CDR3 region is CASKVARGLYNEQFF. CDR3 in DNA: TGCGCCAGCAAGGTGGCCCGCGGACTGTACAATGAGCAGTTCTTC.

The rearrangement links TRBV7-9 to TRBJ2-5; tentative D call: TRBD1 (5 bases). Trimming left V 1 base short and J 4 bases short, with 13 bases between. The CDR3 has 15 amino acids. The V gene's germline CDR1 is SEHNR and CDR2 FQNEAQ (reference sequence). CDR3: CASSLVGQGGETQYF. As DNA, the CDR3 is TGTGCCAGCAGCTTAGTAGGCCAGGGTGGAGAGACCCAGTACTTC.

V is TRBV10-2 and J is TRBJ2-7; D unresolved. CDR3 size: 14 residues. The germline V gene encodes CDR1 WSHSY and CDR2 SAAADI. Between the trimmed V and J ends, which lost 0 bases and 2 bases, there was a span of 8 bases. In nucleotides, the CDR3 is TGCGCCAGCAGTGAGTCACCTAGTCCCTACGAGCAGTACTTC. This encodes CASSESPSPYEQYF.

The V and J genes are TRBV30 and TRBJ2-7; 13 nucleotides line up with TRBD2. Germline lookup yields CDR1 GTSNPN and CDR2 SVGIG (reference sequence). V was pared by 2 bases and J by 6 bases, with 4 bases of the junction left unmatched. CDR3 length: 14 amino acids. The CDR3 DNA reads as TGTGCCTGGAGTACATGGACTAGCGGGGGCGAGCAGTACTTC. As protein: CAWSTWTSGGEQYF.

The V and J genes are TRBV9 and TRBJ2-5, with TRBD2 matching 7 bases. Trimming at V came to 3 bases and at J to 2 bases, leaving 7 bases not matched to a gene. CDR1 is SGDLS, CDR2 YYNGEE, per germline. The CDR3 extends over 15 amino acids. DNA for the CDR3: TGTGCCAGCAGCGGCGGACTAGGGTTTCAAGAGACCCAGTACTTC. It codes for CASSGGLGFQETQYF.

V is TRBV6-1 and J is TRBJ1-6, with TRBD1 matching over 8 bases. CDR3 length: 16 residues. From germline, CDR1 is MNHNS and CDR2 SASEGT. J was trimmed by 7 bases and V by 4 bases; bases with no gene match: 9. The CDR3 is CASSAFRGQGNSPLHF. The CDR3 DNA sequence: TGTGCCAGCAGTGCCTTCAGGGGGCAAGGGAATTCACCCCTCCACTTT.

This chain uses TRBV7-9 with TRBJ2-7; D might be TRBD1 (5 bases). V dropped 2 bases and J dropped 6 bases, with 17 bases sitting between them. Germline V lookup: CDR1 SEHNR, CDR2 FQNEAQ (reference sequence). The CDR3 loop spans 15 amino acids. Written as DNA, the CDR3 is TGTGCCAGCAGCTTAAGTTTGGGCAGGGCTCTCGAGCAGTACTTC. Translated: CASSLSLGRALEQYF.

This chain joins TRBV2 and TRBJ2-7; D possibly corresponds to TRBD2 (5 bases). The CDR3 is made up of 16 amino acids. Germline loops: CDR1 SNHLY, CDR2 FYNNEI. V was shortened by 6 bases and J by 3 bases, with 21 bases between the two germline ends. This chain's CDR3 is CASRGSSGSGYYEQYF. The CDR3 DNA reads as TGTGCCAGCAGGGGGTCGTCTGGGTCGGGGTACTACGAGCAGTACTTC.

The chain uses TRBV29-1 and TRBJ2-7, with D tentatively TRBD2 (6 bases). The CDR3 is 13 residues long. The V end was cut by 3 bases, the J end by 2 bases, with 11 bases between. Looked up from germline, CDR1 is SQVTM and CDR2 is ANQGSEA. CDR3 sequence: CSVEEGTTYEQYF. CDR3 in DNA: TGCAGCGTTGAGGAGGGGACGACCTACGAGCAGTACTTC.

This chain connects TRBV2 to TRBJ2-5, with unresolved D. The ends were cut back, 8 bases at V and 4 bases at J, with 14 bases in the middle. Germline V CDR1 and CDR2: SNHLY, FYNNEI. The CDR3 sequence is 13 residues long. The CDR3 DNA sequence: TGTGCCAGCGGGCTTCAGTGGGTAGAGACCCAGTACTTC. It encodes CASGLQWVETQYF.

The rearrangement uses TRBV2 and TRBJ2-7; TRBD2 matches 8 bases. Germline V gene data show CDR1 as SNHLY and CDR2 as FYNNEI. The V segment lost 4 bases and the J segment 6 bases; nucleotides outside the gene matches: 5. The CDR3 is 13 amino acids. As DNA, the CDR3 is TGTGCCAGCAGTGTTCAGGGACTAGGCGAGCAGTACTTC. Amino acid sequence: CASSVQGLGEQYF.

The chain links TRBV7-9 to TRBJ2-2; 7 bases are shared with TRBD1. Trimming at V came to 6 bases and at J to 7 bases, leaving 11 bases not matched to a gene. Germline V lookup: CDR1 SEHNR, CDR2 FQNEAQ (reference sequence). CDR3 length: 15 residues. CDR3 DNA sequence: TGTGCCAGCAGTACCGGGACAGCAAAAAACGGGGAGCTGTTTTTT. This codes for CASSTGTAKNGELFF.

This chain uses TRBV19 with TRBJ1-1; D gene uncertain. V shed 6 bases and J shed 6 bases, with 20 bases lying between them. Germline-derived CDR1 and CDR2 are LNHDA and SQIVND (reference sequence). This CDR3 spans 15 amino acids. This chain's CDR3 is CASRTTLVGSAEAFF. CDR3 DNA sequence: TGTGCCAGTAGGACCACATTGGTTGGGAGCGCTGAAGCTTTCTTT. Complete variable domain (other parts from reference TRBV19 and TRBJ1-1): DGGITQSPKYLFRKEGQNVTLSCEQNLNHDAMYWYRQDPGQGLRLIYYSQIVNDFQKGDIAEGYSVSREKKESFPLTVTSAQKNPTAFYLCASRTTLVGSAEAFFGQGTRLTVV.

This clone has just one count. V usage is TRBV2 and J usage is TRBJ2-7, with TRBD2 identical over 8 bases. Losses at the gene ends were 2 bases for V and 3 bases for J; bases not matched to a gene: 6. The CDR3 is 15 residues long. The germline CDR1 and CDR2 sequences are SNHLY and FYNNEI. Here the CDR3 DNA reads TGTGCCAGCAGTGAACGACTAGCGATAGGCTACGAGCAGTACTTC. Translated, it gives CASSERLAIGYEQYF.

The chain carries TRBV28 and TRBJ2-7; D unresolved. The CDR3 loop spans 13 amino acids. Germline V gives CDR1 MDHEN, CDR2 SYDVKM. V dropped 5 bases and J dropped 3 bases, with 11 bases sitting between them. The CDR3 region is CASSHSFYYEQYF. CDR3 nucleotide sequence: TGTGCCAGCAGTCACAGCTTTTACTACGAGCAGTACTTC.

The chain couples TRBV19 to TRBJ2-5; D gene unclear. The DNA end lines up better with TRBJ2-7; the J call may be wrong. Germline V gene sequence: CDR1 LNHDA, CDR2 SQIVND (reference sequence). The CDR3 is 12 residues long. The CDR3 DNA sequence: TGTGCCAGTAGTCTAGGTACCTACGAGCAGTACTTC. It specifies CASSLGTYEQYF.

The chain recombines TRBV19 with TRBJ2-5, with 9 bases lining up with TRBD1. The CDR3 totals 14 residues. V was pared by 7 bases and J by 5 bases, with 8 bases of the junction left unmatched. Germline CDR1 LNHDA, CDR2 SQIVND (reference sequence). For the CDR3, the DNA is TGTGCCAGTACCGCGGGACAGGGCCGGGAGACCCAGTACTTC. This gives the protein CASTAGQGRETQYF.

The sample holds a few counts of this clone. This chain joins TRBV4-2 and TRBJ2-1; 10 bases fit TRBD2. V lost 0 bases to trimming and J lost 10 bases; unmatched junction nucleotides: 9. This CDR3 spans 16 amino acids. The germline V gene encodes CDR1 LGHNA and CDR2 YNFKEQ. This chain's CDR3 is CASSQDSRTSGYEQFF. CDR3 DNA: TGTGCCAGCAGCCAAGATTCGAGGACTAGCGGTTACGAGCAGTTCTTC.

The genes are TRBV7-2 and TRBJ2-2; no firm D call. Germline V gene lookup returns CDR1 SGHTA and CDR2 FQGNSA. V lost 1 base to trimming and J lost 2 bases, with 5 bases between them. There are 14 residues in the CDR3. CDR3 region: CASSLVRNTGELFF. The CDR3, as DNA: TGTGCCAGCAGCTTAGTTAGAAACACCGGGGAGCTGTTTTTT.

The V gene is TRBV13, the J gene TRBJ2-5; no clear D. The CDR3 loop spans 13 amino acids. In germline, CDR1 is PRHDT, CDR2 FYEKMQ (reference sequence). Trimming removed 7 bases from V and 5 bases from J, with 14 bases in between. CDR3 bases: TGTGCCAGCACCAATCTAGAATCTGAGACCCAGTACTTC. Translation: CASTNLESETQYF.

This chain joins TRBV28 and TRBJ2-7, with D maybe TRBD2 (5 bases). Trimming removed 6 bases from V and 12 bases from J, with 18 bases in between. Looked up from germline, CDR1 is MDHEN and CDR2 is SYDVKM. CDR3 length: 12 amino acids. The CDR3 loop is CASSPLVMGVYF. The DNA for the CDR3 is TGTGCCAGCAGCCCTTTAGTCATGGGAGTGTACTTC.